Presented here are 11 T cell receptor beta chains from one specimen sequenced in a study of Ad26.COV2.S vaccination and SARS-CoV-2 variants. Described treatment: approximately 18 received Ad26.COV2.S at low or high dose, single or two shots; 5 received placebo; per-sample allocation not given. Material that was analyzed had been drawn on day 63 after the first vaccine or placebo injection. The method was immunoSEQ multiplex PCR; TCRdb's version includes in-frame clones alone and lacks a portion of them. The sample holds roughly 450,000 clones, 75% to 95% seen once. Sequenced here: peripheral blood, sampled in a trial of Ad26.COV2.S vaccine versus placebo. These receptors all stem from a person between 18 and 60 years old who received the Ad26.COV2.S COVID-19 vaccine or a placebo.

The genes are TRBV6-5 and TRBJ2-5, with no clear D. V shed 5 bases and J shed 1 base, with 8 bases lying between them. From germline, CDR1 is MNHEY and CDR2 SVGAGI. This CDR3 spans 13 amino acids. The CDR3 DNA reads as TGTGCCAGCAGTCGGGCTGTCCAAGAGACCCAGTACTTC. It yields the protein CASSRAVQETQYF.

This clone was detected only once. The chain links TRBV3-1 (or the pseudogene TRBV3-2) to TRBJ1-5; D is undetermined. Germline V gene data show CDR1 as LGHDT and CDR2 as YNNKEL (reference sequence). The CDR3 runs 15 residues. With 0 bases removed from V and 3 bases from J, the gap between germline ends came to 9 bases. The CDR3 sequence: CASSQDLSYNQPQHF. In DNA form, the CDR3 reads TGTGCCAGCAGCCAAGATCTAAGTTACAATCAGCCCCAGCATTTT.

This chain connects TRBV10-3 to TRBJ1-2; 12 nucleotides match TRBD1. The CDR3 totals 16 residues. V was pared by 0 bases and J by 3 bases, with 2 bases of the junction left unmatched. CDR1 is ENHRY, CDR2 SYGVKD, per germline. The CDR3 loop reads CAISESGTGGDYGYTF. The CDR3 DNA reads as TGTGCCATCAGTGAGTCGGGGACAGGGGGCGACTATGGCTACACCTTC.

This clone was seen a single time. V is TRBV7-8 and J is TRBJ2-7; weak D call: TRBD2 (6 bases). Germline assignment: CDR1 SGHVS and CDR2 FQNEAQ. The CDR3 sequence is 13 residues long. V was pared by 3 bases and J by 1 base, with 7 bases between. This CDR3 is CASSFSGSYEQYF. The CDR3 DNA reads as TGTGCCAGCAGCTTCAGCGGGTCCTACGAGCAGTACTTC.

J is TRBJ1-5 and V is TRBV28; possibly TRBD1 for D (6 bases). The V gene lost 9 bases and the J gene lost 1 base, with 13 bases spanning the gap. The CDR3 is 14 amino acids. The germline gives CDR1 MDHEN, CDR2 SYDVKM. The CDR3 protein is CASFGGLSNQPQHF. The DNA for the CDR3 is TGTGCCAGTTTCGGGGGGCTGAGCAATCAGCCCCAGCATTTT.

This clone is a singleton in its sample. This CDR3 is CSVEGGQGRYEQYF. CDR3 sequence (DNA): TGCAGCGTTGAGGGGGGGCAGGGGAGGTACGAGCAGTACTTC. The chain carries TRBV29-1 and TRBJ2-7; tentatively, D is TRBD2 (7 bases). The V gene lost 3 bases and the J gene lost 4 bases, with 16 bases spanning the gap. The germline CDR1 and CDR2 sequences are SQVTM and ANQGSEA. The CDR3 covers 14 residues.

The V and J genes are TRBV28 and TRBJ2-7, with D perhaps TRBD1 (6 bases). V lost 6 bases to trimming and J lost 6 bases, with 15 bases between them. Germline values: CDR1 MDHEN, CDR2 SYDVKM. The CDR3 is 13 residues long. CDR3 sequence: CASRERLQGEQYF. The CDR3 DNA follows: TGTGCCAGCAGAGAAAGATTACAGGGCGAGCAGTACTTC. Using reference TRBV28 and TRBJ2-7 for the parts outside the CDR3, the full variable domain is DVKVTQSSRYLVKRTGEKVFLECVQDMDHENMFWYRQDPGLGLRLIYFSYDVKMKEKGDIPEGYSVSREKKERFSLILESASTNQTSMYLCASRERLQGEQYFGPGTRLTVT.

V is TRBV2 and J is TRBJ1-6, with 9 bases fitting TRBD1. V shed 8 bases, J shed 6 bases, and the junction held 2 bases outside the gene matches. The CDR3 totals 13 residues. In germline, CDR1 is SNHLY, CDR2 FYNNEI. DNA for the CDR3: TGTGCCAGCGACAGGGGGGGTAATTCACCCCTCCACTTT. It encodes CASDRGGNSPLHF.

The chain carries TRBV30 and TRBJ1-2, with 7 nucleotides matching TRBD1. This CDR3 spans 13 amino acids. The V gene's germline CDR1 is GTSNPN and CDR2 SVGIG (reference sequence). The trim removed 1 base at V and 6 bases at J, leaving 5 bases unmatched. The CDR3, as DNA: TGTGCCTGGAGTGCGACAGGGCCCAATGGCTACACCTTC. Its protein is CAWSATGPNGYTF.

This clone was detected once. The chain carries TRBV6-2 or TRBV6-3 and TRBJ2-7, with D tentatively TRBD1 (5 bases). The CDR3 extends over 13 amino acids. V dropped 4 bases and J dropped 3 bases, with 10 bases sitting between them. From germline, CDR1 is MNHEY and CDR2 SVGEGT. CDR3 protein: CASSLQVYYEQYF. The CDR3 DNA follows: TGTGCCAGCAGTTTACAGGTGTACTACGAGCAGTACTTC.

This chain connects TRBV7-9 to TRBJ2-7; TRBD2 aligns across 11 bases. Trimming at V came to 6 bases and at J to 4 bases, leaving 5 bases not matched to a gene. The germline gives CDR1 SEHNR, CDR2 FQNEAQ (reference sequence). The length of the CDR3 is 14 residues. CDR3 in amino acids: CASSLTSGSYEQYF. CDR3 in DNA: TGTGCCAGCAGTTTAACTAGCGGGAGTTACGAGCAGTACTTC.